This T cell receptor (beta chain) was captured in a study of T cell repertoires in cytomegalovirus infection. Study-level background: Public TCR beta signature analysis indicated the presence of both CMV infection and matching HLA type. Broader study findings: The ex vivo response was dominated by HLA-C-restricted CMV-specific TCR beta clonotypes. Cumulative frequency of public TCR beta families picked out carriers of CMV plus the relevant HLA.

This CDR3 region has 15 residues. Deletions cut 4 bases from V and 3 bases from J, with 17 bases between. Germline CDR1 SQVTM, CDR2 ANQGSEA. A single record per CDR3 protein comes from TCRdb applying MiXCR to the reads. There are 350,000 to 500,000 distinct CDR3 sequences in the sample; about 33% occur only once, and roughly 15% lies in the top ten. This clonotype has just a few counts. Its antigen is currently unknown. This TCR came from a human donor in good health (CMV status not recorded). Some clones in this sample may be carry-over from other donors' samples. The genes are TRBV29-1 and TRBJ2-3; perhaps TRBD2 as D (6 bases). The sequencing sample was made of PBMCs. DNA of the CDR3: TGCAGCGTTGTTGCAGGGAGGTGGGATACAGATACGCAGTATTTT. It yields the protein CSVVAGRWDTDTQYF.